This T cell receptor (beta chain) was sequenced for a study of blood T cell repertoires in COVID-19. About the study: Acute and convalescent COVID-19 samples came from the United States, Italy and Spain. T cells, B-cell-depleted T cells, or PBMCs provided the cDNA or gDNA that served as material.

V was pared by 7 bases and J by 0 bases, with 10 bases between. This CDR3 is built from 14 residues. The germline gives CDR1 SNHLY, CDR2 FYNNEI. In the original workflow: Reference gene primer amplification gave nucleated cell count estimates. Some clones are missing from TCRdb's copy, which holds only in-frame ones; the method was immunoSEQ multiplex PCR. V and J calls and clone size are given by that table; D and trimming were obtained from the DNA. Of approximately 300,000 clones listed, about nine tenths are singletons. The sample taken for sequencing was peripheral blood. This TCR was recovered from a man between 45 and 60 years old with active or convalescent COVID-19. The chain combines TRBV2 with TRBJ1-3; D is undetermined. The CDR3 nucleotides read TGTGCCAGCACTCGGGTCAGCTCTGGAAACACCATATATTTT. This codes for CASTRVSSGNTIYF.